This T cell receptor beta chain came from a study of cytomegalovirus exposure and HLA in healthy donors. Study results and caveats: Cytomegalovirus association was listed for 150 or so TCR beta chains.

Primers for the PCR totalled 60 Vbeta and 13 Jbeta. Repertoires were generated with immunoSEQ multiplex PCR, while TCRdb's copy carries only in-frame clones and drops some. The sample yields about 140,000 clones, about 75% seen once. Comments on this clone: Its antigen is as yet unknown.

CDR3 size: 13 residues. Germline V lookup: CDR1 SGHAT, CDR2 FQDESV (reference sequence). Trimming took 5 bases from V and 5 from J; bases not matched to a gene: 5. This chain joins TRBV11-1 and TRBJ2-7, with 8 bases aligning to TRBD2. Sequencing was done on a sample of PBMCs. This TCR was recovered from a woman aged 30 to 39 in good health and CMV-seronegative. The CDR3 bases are TGTGCCAGCAGCCCCGGACTAGCCAACGAGCAGTACTTC. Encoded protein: CASSPGLANEQYF.